Given below is one TCR beta chain in context. The target antigen is unknown. These data belong to a study of a mutant IDH1 vaccine in newly diagnosed glioma. CDR3 length equals 14 residues. The V gene's germline CDR1 is SEHNR and CDR2 FQNEAQ (reference sequence). Trimming took off 4 bases at V and 1 base at J, with 8 bases between the two ends. Time point noted: week 35, safety follow-up. Each dose delivered 300 ug of mutant IDH1 20-mer peptide subcutaneously with imiquimod. Diagnosis in the donors showed new WHO grade 3 or 4 astrocytomas that were IDH1-mutant and ATRX-lost. Here immunoSEQ multiplex PCR was the method, and the copy in TCRdb shows in-frame clones only, minus some. This sample carries under 50,000 clones, approximately 90% of them seen once, and the ten largest clones take around 5.4%.

This TCR was recovered from a woman between 40 and 50 years old with glioma. The chain links TRBV7-9 to TRBJ2-1; D gene uncertain. The specimen was PBMCs, collected from a glioma patient whose treatment included an IDH1 peptide vaccine. The chain's CDR3 is CASSSLGSYNEQFF. CDR3 coding DNA: TGTGCCAGCAGCTCCCTCGGGTCCTACAATGAGCAGTTCTTC.